The next 18 T cell receptor beta chains were all read from a single sample in a study of blood T cell repertoires in COVID-19. Libraries were prepared by immunoSEQ multiplex PCR; TCRdb keeps only in-frame clonotypes and omits some of them. This sample has about 130,000 clones, with 75% to 90% found just once. The source material was peripheral blood. These TCRs come from a woman aged 45-59 years who had recovered from COVID-19.

The J gene is TRBJ2-3, the V gene TRBV9; 10 positions match TRBD2. Germline V gives CDR1 SGDLS, CDR2 YYNGEE. Trimming cost V 4 bases and J 6 bases; bases outside gene matches: 11. This CDR3 region has 16 residues. In DNA, the CDR3 is TGTGCCAGCAGCCCTGGGAAGCTAGCGGGAGTTGATACGCAGTATTTT. It yields the protein CASSPGKLAGVDTQYF.

V usage is TRBV19 and J usage is TRBJ1-6; 7 bases are shared with TRBD1. CDR3 length: 13 amino acids. With 11 bases clipped from V and 8 bases from J, the junction kept 9 bases outside the gene matches. Germline lookup yields CDR1 LNHDA and CDR2 SQIVND (reference sequence). For the CDR3, the DNA is TGTGCCTCGACAGGGACCAGGGATTCACCCCTCCACTTT. This gives the protein CASTGTRDSPLHF.

This rearrangement joins TRBV5-4 to TRBJ2-1; perhaps TRBD1 as D (6 bases). The CDR3 totals 13 residues. Trimming cost V 5 bases and J 8 bases, with 14 bases left between them. CDR1 SGHNT and CDR2 YYREEE come from the germline V gene (reference sequence). In nucleotides, the CDR3 is TGTGCCAGCAGTACAACAGGGTCCGATGAGCAGTTCTTC. This encodes CASSTTGSDEQFF. Complete variable domain (other parts from reference TRBV5-4 and TRBJ2-1): ETGVTQSPTHLIKTRGQQVTLRCSSQSGHNTVSWYQQALGQGPQFIFQYYREEENGRGNFPPRFSGLQFPNYSSELNVNALELDDSALYLCASSTTGSDEQFFGPGTRLTVL.

CDR3 in amino acids: CASSESGGRETQYF. The CDR3 nucleotides are TGTGCCAGCAGCGAATCGGGGGGGAGGGAGACCCAGTACTTC. The chain is built from TRBV11-2 and TRBJ2-5; TRBD2 aligns across 8 bases. Germline-derived CDR1 and CDR2 are SGHAT and FQNNGV. The CDR3 runs 14 residues. The V and J ends lost 5 bases and 5 bases, in that order; junction bases with no gene match: 7.

The chain uses TRBV30 and TRBJ1-2; no clear D. The CDR3 contains 15 residues. Trimming cost V 1 base and J 7 bases, with 19 bases left between them. The V gene's germline CDR1 is GTSNPN and CDR2 SVGIG (reference sequence). Here the CDR3 DNA reads TGTGCCTGGAGTGCTACCCGTTTGATGCGCGGTGGCTACACCTTC. It encodes CAWSATRLMRGGYTF.

This chain joins TRBV4-2 and TRBJ2-3, with TRBD2 matching over 11 bases. The CDR3 spans 19 residues. The germline CDR1 and CDR2 sequences are LGHNA and YNFKEQ. V dropped 5 bases and J dropped 0; count of bases not matched to a gene: 13. The DNA of the CDR3 is TGTGCCAGCAGCTTTAGACTAGCGGGGCACCCCACTAGCACAGATACGCAGTATTTT. Its translation: CASSFRLAGHPTSTDTQYF.

This chain connects TRBV2 to TRBJ2-5; 8 positions match TRBD2. Germline CDR1 and CDR2: SNHLY and FYNNEI. The junction had 10 bases not matched to a gene; V was cut back by 2 bases and J by 5 bases. The CDR3 is made up of 16 amino acids. The CDR3 nucleotides read TGTGCCAGCAGTGAAATCGGGCTAGCGGGCAGGGAGACCCAGTACTTC. Its protein is CASSEIGLAGRETQYF.

V and J are TRBV11-3 and TRBJ1-4, with 9 bases aligning to TRBD1. The germline V gene has CDR1 SGHNT and CDR2 YENEEA. The CDR3 spans 15 residues. J gave up 12 bases and V 3 bases, and 11 bases lay outside the gene matches. The CDR3 sequence: CASSFDRGTSGELFF. CDR3 nucleotides: TGTGCCAGCAGCTTTGACAGGGGGACCTCGGGGGAACTGTTTTTT. Together with reference TRBV11-3 and TRBJ1-4, the CDR3 gives the full variable domain: EAGVVQSPRYKIIEKKQPVAFWCNPISGHNTLYWYLQNLGQGPELLIRYENEEAVDDSQLPKDRFSAERLKGVDSTLKIQPAELGDSAVYLCASSFDRGTSGELFFGSGTQLSVL.

This clone has a count of ten or more. This rearrangement joins TRBV6-2 or TRBV6-3 to TRBJ1-2; 7 bases are a match to TRBD1. V trimming: 2 bases; J trimming: 7 bases; junction bases outside the gene matches: 16. Per the germline V gene, CDR1 is MNHEY and CDR2 is SVGEGT. The CDR3 runs 17 residues. CDR3 loop: CASSYPETGWKGRGYTF. In DNA form, the CDR3 reads TGTGCCAGCAGTTACCCTGAGACAGGGTGGAAGGGTCGTGGCTACACCTTC.

The J gene is TRBJ2-7, the V gene TRBV6-7; D may be TRBD1 (6 bases). TRBV6-7 is assigned to the ORF class and has an uncertain function. There are 15 residues in the CDR3. Trimming removed 3 bases from V and 2 bases from J, with 14 bases in between. CDR3 protein: CASSYRQDVTYEQYF. The CDR3 bases are TGTGCCAGCAGTTATCGACAGGACGTTACCTACGAGCAGTACTTC.

The CDR3: CASSLVPGSHEQYF. The CDR3 region has the DNA TGCGCCAGCAGCTTGGTCCCAGGGTCCCACGAGCAGTACTTC. The chain carries TRBV5-1 and TRBJ2-7, with D perhaps TRBD1 (5 bases). The CDR3 sequence is 14 residues long. With 0 bases removed from V and 5 bases from J, the gap between germline ends came to 12 bases. CDR1 SGHRS and CDR2 YFSETQ come from the germline V gene.

The chain has TRBV29-1 and TRBJ2-1; possibly TRBD2 for D (6 bases). The germline V gene encodes CDR1 SQVTM and CDR2 ANQGSEA. Between the trimmed V and J ends, which lost 6 bases and 0 bases, there was a span of 9 bases. The CDR3 is 13 amino acids. The CDR3 loop reads CSVAGSSYNEQFF. The DNA for the CDR3 is TGCAGCGTGGCCGGGAGCTCCTACAATGAGCAGTTCTTC.

The V call is TRBV7-2, the J call TRBJ2-1; 10 nucleotides line up with TRBD2. The trim removed 5 bases at V and 3 bases at J, leaving 1 base unmatched. The CDR3 loop spans 14 amino acids. Germline V gene sequence: CDR1 SGHTA, CDR2 FQGNSA. CDR3 sequence (DNA): TGTGCCAGCAGCCGGACTAGCGGCTACAATGAGCAGTTCTTC. Amino acids: CASSRTSGYNEQFF.

The chain employs TRBV5-4 and TRBJ2-7, with TRBD2 matching over 13 bases. CDR1 SGHNT and CDR2 YYREEE come from the germline V gene (reference sequence). The V and J ends lost 4 bases and 3 bases, in that order; junction bases with no gene match: 10. The CDR3 has 17 residues. Here the CDR3 reads CASSRSGTSGILYEQYF. The CDR3 DNA sequence: TGTGCCAGCAGCAGATCCGGGACTAGCGGGATCCTCTACGAGCAGTACTTC. Full variable domain (remainder filled in from reference TRBV5-4 and TRBJ2-7): ETGVTQSPTHLIKTRGQQVTLRCSSQSGHNTVSWYQQALGQGPQFIFQYYREEENGRGNFPPRFSGLQFPNYSSELNVNALELDDSALYLCASSRSGTSGILYEQYFGPGTRLTVT.

The J gene is TRBJ2-5, the V gene TRBV24-1; 7 nucleotides agree with TRBD1. CDR1 and CDR2 from the germline V gene are KGHDR and SFDVKD. V shed 0 bases, J shed 3 bases, and the junction held 3 bases outside the gene matches. CDR3 size: 15 residues. In DNA form, the CDR3 reads TGTGCCACCAGTGATTTGCGCAGGGGGAAAGAGACCCAGTACTTC. Translation gives CATSDLRRGKETQYF.

V usage is TRBV9 and J usage is TRBJ1-1; TRBD1 aligns across 10 bases. Trimming took 4 bases from V and 3 from J; bases not matched to a gene: 6. The germline V gene has CDR1 SGDLS and CDR2 YYNGEE. This CDR3 region has 15 residues. Here the CDR3 reads CASSYTGQGDTEAFF. The CDR3 DNA reads TGTGCCAGCAGCTATACCGGACAGGGGGACACTGAAGCTTTCTTT.

This sequence joins TRBV9 and TRBJ1-6; 9 nucleotides match TRBD1. The CDR3 covers 17 residues. Germline assignment: CDR1 SGDLS and CDR2 YYNGEE. V was pared by 2 bases and J by 9 bases, with 12 bases of the junction left unmatched. The CDR3 loop reads CASSVSGTGLGGSPLHF. Written as DNA, the CDR3 is TGTGCCAGCAGCGTCAGCGGGACAGGGTTAGGAGGTTCACCCCTCCACTTT.

The chain has TRBV12-3 or TRBV12-4 and TRBJ1-2; D not certain. This CDR3 has 12 residues. Trimming stripped 6 bases from V and 5 bases from J, with 10 bases between. The chain's CDR3 is CASSLGSYGYTF. The CDR3 DNA sequence: TGTGCCAGCAGCCTCGGGAGTTATGGCTACACCTTC.